One sample yielded the 16 T cell receptor beta chains listed below, sequenced in a study of metastatic and nonmetastatic thyroid tumors. Each patient went into thyroid surgery without having received any treatment. Through MiXCR, TCRdb re-clonotyped the PCR reads. Of 65,000 to 70,000 clones listed, over 12% are singletons. Sequences were obtained from blood. The source of these receptors is a male donor with papillary thyroid cancer or a benign thyroid nodule (not recorded which). Some clones in this sample may be carry-over from other donors' samples.

This clone was counted ten times or more. The genes are TRBV9 and TRBJ1-1; D is perhaps TRBD1 (6 bases). V was pared by 3 bases and J by 1 base, with 7 bases between. From germline, CDR1 is SGDLS and CDR2 YYNGEE. This CDR3 comprises 13 residues. The CDR3 sequence is CASSDRENTEAFF. The CDR3 nucleotides read TGTGCCAGCAGCGACAGGGAGAACACTGAAGCTTTCTTT.

Ten or more counts support this clone. The chain joins TRBV7-6 to TRBJ2-5; 7 nucleotides agree with TRBD1. This CDR3 region has 14 residues. Germline V CDR1 and CDR2: SGHVS, FNYEAQ. The trim removed 5 bases at V and 3 bases at J, leaving 6 bases unmatched. CDR3 DNA sequence: TGTGCCAGCAGCGACTCAGGGGGAAAAGAGACCCAGTACTTC. It translates to CASSDSGGKETQYF.

This clone has a count of ten or more. The sample holds other DNA sequences that translate to the same CDR3. The chain couples TRBV11-2 to TRBJ1-1; no definite D call. V lost 1 base and J lost 3, with 6 bases in between. Germline assignment: CDR1 SGHAT and CDR2 FQNNGV. The CDR3 sequence is 13 residues long. The CDR3 spells CASSLGQYTEAFF. The CDR3 DNA sequence: TGTGCCAGCAGCTTAGGACAATACACTGAAGCTTTCTTT.

This clone was detected ten times or more. CDR3 residues: CASSSQHQYAGNTIYF. In DNA, the CDR3 is TGTGCCAGCAGTTCGCAACATCAGTACGCTGGAAACACCATATATTTT. V usage is TRBV12-3 or TRBV12-4 and J usage is TRBJ1-3; no reliable D call. The CDR3 has 16 amino acids. V dropped 4 bases and J dropped 2 bases, with 15 bases sitting between them.

This clone has a count of ten or more. A read error may account for a junction end that differs from germline. Other nucleotide sequences in the sample specify the same CDR3. CDR3 DNA sequence: TGCGCCAGCAGCTTGGGGACAACCTACAATGAGCAGTTCTTC. Translated, it gives CASSLGTTYNEQFF. The V and J genes are TRBV5-5 and TRBJ2-1, with D possibly matching TRBD1 (6 bases). The V gene's germline CDR1 is SGHKS and CDR2 YYEKEE (reference sequence). The CDR3 has 14 residues.

This clone has only a few counts. This may be a read error: a much more frequent sequence differs by one nucleotide. The V gene is TRBV30, the J gene TRBJ1-6; D unresolved. V was shortened by 0 bases and J by 6 bases, with 15 bases between the two germline ends. The CDR3 is 16 residues long. Germline V gene data show CDR1 as GTSNPN and CDR2 as SVGIG (reference sequence). The CDR3 loop reads CAWSVGYGFSNSPLHF. DNA of the CDR3: TGTGCCTGGAGTGTCGGCTACGGGTTCTCTAATTCACCCCTCCACTTT.

This clone was detected only once. The CDR3 sequence is CAWSEQAFSSPLHF. CDR3 DNA sequence: TGTGCCTGGAGTGAACAGGCCTTTAGTTCACCCCTCCACTTT. V is TRBV30 and J is TRBJ1-6; D is perhaps TRBD1 (5 bases). The V end was cut by 1 base, the J end by 9 bases, with 13 bases between. The germline CDR1 and CDR2 sequences are GTSNPN and SVGIG (reference sequence). The CDR3 contains 14 residues.

About this clone: A much more abundant neighbour one base away suggests this may be a read error. Other DNA sequences in this sample translate to the same CDR3. The chain joins TRBV2 to TRBJ2-3, with TRBD1 identical over 8 bases. In germline, CDR1 is SNHLY, CDR2 FYNNEI. J was trimmed by 6 bases and V by 5 bases; bases with no gene match: 10. The length of the CDR3 is 15 residues. For the CDR3, the DNA is TGTGCCAGCAGTAAACTTAGGACAGGGTCGGATACGCAGTATTTT. It is translated as CASSKLRTGSDTQYF. The full variable domain, rest sourced from reference TRBV2 and TRBJ2-3, is EPEVTQTPSHQVTQMGQEVILRCVPISNHLYFYWYRQILGQKVEFLVSFYNNEISEKSEIFDDQFSVERPDGSNFTLKIRSTKLEDSAMYFCASSKLRTGSDTQYFGPGTRLTVL.

Worth noting for this clone: Sequence at one end of the junction differs from germline and may be a read error. This rearrangement joins TRBV25-1 to TRBJ2-7; TRBD2 matches at 10 bases. The CDR3 runs 19 residues. Germline CDR1 is MGHDK and CDR2 is SYGVNS. CDR3 in amino acids: CTSSAEGASGSPHVGEQYF. CDR3 in DNA: TGTACCAGCAGTGCGGAGGGGGCTAGCGGGAGCCCCCACGTAGGAGAGCAGTACTTC.

As concerns this clone: This may come from a read error, since a much larger clone is one base off. The chain combines TRBV9 with TRBJ2-7, with no clear D. Germline-derived CDR1 and CDR2 are SGDLS and YYNGEE. There are 15 residues in the CDR3. V dropped 3 bases and J dropped 1 base, with 14 bases sitting between them. This chain's CDR3 is CASSAWTTRSYEQYV. DNA of the CDR3: TGTGCCAGCAGCGCCTGGACGACGCGATCCTACGAGCAGTACGTC.

This clone was recorded at least ten times. V gene TRBV5-1 combines with J gene TRBJ1-4; TRBD1 might be the D (5 bases). The CDR3 sequence is 15 residues long. V lost 4 bases and J lost 3, with 13 bases in between. The germline V gene encodes CDR1 SGHRS and CDR2 YFSETQ. The CDR3 coding sequence is TGCGCCAGCAGCCCGGGGGAGCTTCCTAATGAAAAACTGTTTTTT. As protein: CASSPGELPNEKLFF.

In this sample, this clone is medium-sized. This sequence joins TRBV27 and TRBJ2-3, with TRBD2 matching over 12 bases. V was clipped by 6 bases and J by 1 base; unmatched bases: 5. CDR3 length: 16 residues. Germline CDR1 and CDR2: MNHEY and SMNVEV (reference sequence). The DNA for the CDR3 is TGTGCCAGCAGCCCAAGACTAGCGGGAGGCACAGATACGCAGTATTTT. This codes for CASSPRLAGGTDTQYF.

This clone was counted at least ten times. This chain joins TRBV6-1 and TRBJ1-1, with TRBD1 matching 8 bases. The trim removed 3 bases at V and 0 bases at J, leaving 3 bases unmatched. CDR1 is MNHNS and CDR2 is SASEGT in the germline V gene. This CDR3 is 15 amino acids long. CDR3 amino acids: CASSDMDRVNTEAFF. CDR3 coding DNA: TGTGCCAGCAGTGACATGGACAGGGTGAACACTGAAGCTTTCTTT.

This clone came up a few times. The final CDR3 position lacks the conserved phenylalanine or tryptophan, pointing to a likely read error. The CDR3 here is CASSPPGIYGTGELFS. The CDR3 DNA reads TGTGCCAGCTCACCACCGGGAATTTATGGGACCGGGGAGCTGTTTTCT. The chain couples TRBV18 to TRBJ2-2; D gene unclear. V shed 0 bases and J shed 5 bases, with 13 bases lying between them. The CDR3 spans 16 residues. Germline V gene lookup returns CDR1 KGHSH and CDR2 LQKENI.

The table lists this clone with many counts. The rearrangement uses TRBV12-3 or TRBV12-4 and TRBJ1-1; maybe TRBD1 (5 bases). Trimming removed 6 bases at V and 5 bases at J, with 10 bases between. The length of the CDR3 is 12 residues. CDR3 in amino acids: CASRPGGTEAFF. The CDR3 DNA reads TGTGCCAGCAGACCCGGGGGGACTGAAGCTTTCTTT.

About this clone: The junction differs from germline at one of its ends, possibly a read error. The V and J genes are TRBV7-6 and TRBJ1-6; D is undetermined. In germline, CDR1 is SGHVS, CDR2 FNYEAQ. This CDR3 spans 15 amino acids. For the CDR3, the DNA is TGTGCCAGCAGCTCAGAATTGGGCGGAAATTCACCCGTCCAATTT. Translating gives CASSSELGGNSPVQF.